This T cell receptor beta chain derives from a study of OX40 agonist ivuxolimab in advanced cancers. About the study: Prior anti-PD-1, anti-PD-L1 or anti-CTLA-4 therapy did not bar entry, and approximately 40% had some. Partial responses were achieved by three patients, of whom one had hepatocellular carcinoma and two had cutaneous melanoma.

The protocol was immunoSEQ multiplex PCR, while the TCRdb copy is restricted to in-frame clones and leaves out a portion. The sample holds about 73,000 clones, over 75% seen once. From germline, CDR1 is MNHEY and CDR2 SVGAGI. The V gene lost 7 bases and the J gene lost 7 bases, with 13 bases spanning the gap. The CDR3 loop spans 13 amino acids. The receptor's source is an adult with an advanced solid tumor such as melanoma, head and neck, liver or kidney cancer. The sequenced sample was CD4+ or CD8+ T cells sorted from blood, obtained in a trial of the OX40 agonist ivuxolimab. V gene TRBV6-5 combines with J gene TRBJ2-2; maybe TRBD1 (5 bases). The DNA for the CDR3 is TGTGCCAGCAAAGTAGGGGCTAACGGGGAGCTGTTTTTT. Residues: CASKVGANGELFF.